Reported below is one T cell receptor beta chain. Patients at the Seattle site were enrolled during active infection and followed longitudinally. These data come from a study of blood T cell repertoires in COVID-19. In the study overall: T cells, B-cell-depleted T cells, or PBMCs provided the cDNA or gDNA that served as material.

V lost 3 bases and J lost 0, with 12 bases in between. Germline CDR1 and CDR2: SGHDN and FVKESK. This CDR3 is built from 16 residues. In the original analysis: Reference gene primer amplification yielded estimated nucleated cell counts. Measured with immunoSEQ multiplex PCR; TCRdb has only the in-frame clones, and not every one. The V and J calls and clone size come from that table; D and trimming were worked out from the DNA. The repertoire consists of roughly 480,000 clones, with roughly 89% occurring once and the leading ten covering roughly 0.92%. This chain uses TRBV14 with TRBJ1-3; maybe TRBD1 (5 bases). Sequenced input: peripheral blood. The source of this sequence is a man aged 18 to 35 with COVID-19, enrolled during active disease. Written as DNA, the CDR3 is TGTGCCAGCAGCCAGGTGGGGCGCCCCTCTGGAAACACCATATATTTT. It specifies CASSQVGRPSGNTIYF.